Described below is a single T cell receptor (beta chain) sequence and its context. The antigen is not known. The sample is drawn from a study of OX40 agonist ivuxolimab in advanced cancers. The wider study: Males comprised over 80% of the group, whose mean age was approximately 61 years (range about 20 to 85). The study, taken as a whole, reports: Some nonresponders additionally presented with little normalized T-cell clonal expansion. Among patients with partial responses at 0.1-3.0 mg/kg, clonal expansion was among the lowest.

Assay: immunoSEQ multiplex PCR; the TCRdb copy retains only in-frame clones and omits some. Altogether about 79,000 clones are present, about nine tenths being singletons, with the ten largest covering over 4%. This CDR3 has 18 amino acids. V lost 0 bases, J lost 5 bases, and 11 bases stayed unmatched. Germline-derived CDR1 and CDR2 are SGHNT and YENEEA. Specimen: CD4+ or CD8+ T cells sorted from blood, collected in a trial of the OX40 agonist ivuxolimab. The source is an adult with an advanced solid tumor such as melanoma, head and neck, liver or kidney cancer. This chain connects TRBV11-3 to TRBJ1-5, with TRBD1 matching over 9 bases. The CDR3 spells CASSLDLTRDRDDQPQHF. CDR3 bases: TGTGCCAGCAGCTTAGATCTAACCCGGGACAGGGACGATCAGCCCCAGCATTTT. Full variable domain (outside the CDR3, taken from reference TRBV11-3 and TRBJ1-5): EAGVVQSPRYKIIEKKQPVAFWCNPISGHNTLYWYLQNLGQGPELLIRYENEEAVDDSQLPKDRFSAERLKGVDSTLKIQPAELGDSAVYLCASSLDLTRDRDDQPQHFGDGTRLSIL.